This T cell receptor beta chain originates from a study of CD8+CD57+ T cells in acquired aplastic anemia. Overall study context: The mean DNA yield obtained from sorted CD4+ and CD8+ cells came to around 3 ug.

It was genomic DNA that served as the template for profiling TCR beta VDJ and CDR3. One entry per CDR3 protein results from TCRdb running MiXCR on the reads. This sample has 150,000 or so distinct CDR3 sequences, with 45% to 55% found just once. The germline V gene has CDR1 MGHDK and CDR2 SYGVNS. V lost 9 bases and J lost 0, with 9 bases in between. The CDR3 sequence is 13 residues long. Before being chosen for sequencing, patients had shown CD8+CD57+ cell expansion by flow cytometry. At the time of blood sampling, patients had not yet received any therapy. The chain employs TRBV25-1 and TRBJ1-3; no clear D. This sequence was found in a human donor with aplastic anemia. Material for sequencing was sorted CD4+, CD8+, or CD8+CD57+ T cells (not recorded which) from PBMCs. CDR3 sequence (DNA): TGTGCCAGTTTTTGGGACTCTGGAAACACCATATATTTT. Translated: CASFWDSGNTIYF.